This T cell receptor (beta chain) comes out of a study of early stage breast cancer tumors. Study in general: Around 10-fold was the mean read coverage per sample.

The CDR3 covers 14 residues. Between the trimmed V and J ends, which lost 3 bases and 5 bases, there was a span of 11 bases. CDR1 KGHSH and CDR2 LQKENI come from the germline V gene. To note about this clone: Antigen unknown.

Clones were read by immunoSEQ multiplex PCR, and TCRdb kept only the in-frame ones, dropping some. The sample lists some 72,000 clones; roughly 84% were seen once. Findings and limits, study-wide: Comparing each tissue with blood distinguished tumor from normal in most of the 16 patients. Compared with adjacent normal breast, tumors showed around 2.7-fold denser, more clonal T cells. Bulk DNA sequencing of unsorted cells missed chain pairing and markers.

The sequencing sample was made of blood. This chain links TRBV18 with TRBJ1-5, with TRBD1 as a possible D gene (6 bases). This sequence originates from a person between 55 and 69 years old with breast cancer. Written as DNA, the CDR3 is TGTGCCAGCTCACCCGGAGGGGGAGATCAGCCCCAGCATTTT. This sequence encodes CASSPGGGDQPQHF.